Presented here are 15 T cell receptor beta chains from one specimen sequenced in a study of regulatory T cells in long-lasting Graves disease. Time point reported: newly diagnosed GD, antithyroid drugs for less than 3 months. PBMC RNA was the source of the TCR library. CDR3 regions were amplified by Arm-PCR using iRepertoire HTBI primers to build TCR beta libraries. MiXCR, run by TCRdb on the multiplex PCR reads, gives a single entry per CDR3 protein. The sample includes 350,000 to 450,000 distinct CDR3 sequences, about 12% seen only once; the top ten take under 20%. The same sample was also used in a study of T cells in Graves' hyperthyroidism and ophthalmopathy.

Here the sequenced sample was peripheral blood mononuclear cells (PBMCs), taken at new diagnosis, from a patient treated with antithyroid drugs. The source is a woman aged 18-29 years with Graves disease.

This clonotype was detected ten times or more. The chain is built from TRBV25-1 and TRBJ1-2; D gene uncertain. CDR1 is MGHDK, CDR2 SYGVNS, per germline. Trimming stripped 0 bases from V and 6 bases from J, with 11 bases between. The length of the CDR3 is 14 residues. The CDR3 nucleotides are TGTGCCAGCAGTGAATACCCCGCCCAGGATGGCTACACCTTC. Protein product: CASSEYPAQDGYTF.

This clonotype was counted between two and nine times. The CDR3 loop reads CASSRTGDWAQFF. Here the CDR3 DNA reads TGTGCCAGCAGCCGGACAGGGGACTGGGCGCAGTTCTTC. This chain links TRBV14 with TRBJ2-1; 9 bases are a match to TRBD1. The CDR3 is made up of 13 amino acids. V lost 4 bases, J lost 12 bases, and 7 bases stayed unmatched. The germline gives CDR1 SGHDN, CDR2 FVKESK.

This clonotype appeared many times. The genes are TRBV6-1 and TRBJ1-1; no definite D call. Germline CDR1 is MNHNS and CDR2 is SASEGT. V lost 6 bases and J 8 bases, leaving 10 bases between the germline ends. The CDR3 contains 11 residues. CDR3 nucleotides: TGTGCCAGCAGCCGAGGGCAAGAAGCTTTCTTT. This translates into CASSRGQEAFF.

The chain combines TRBV6-1 with TRBJ1-5; 8 nucleotides line up with TRBD1. Germline V CDR1 and CDR2: MNHNS, SASEGT. CDR3 length equals 16 residues. V shed 5 bases, J shed 5 bases, and the junction held 11 bases outside the gene matches. Here the CDR3 DNA reads TGTGCCAGCAGTCCTCTCGGACAGGGTGCGTATCAGCCCCAGCATTTT. It codes for CASSPLGQGAYQPQHF.

Here the CDR3 reads CASTTHGFYEQYV. In nucleotides, the CDR3 is TGTGCCAGCACCACCCACGGGTTTTACGAGCAGTACGTC. The chain is built from TRBV14 and TRBJ2-7; D remains unclear. Trimming took 7 bases from V and 4 from J, leaving 14 bases between them. The CDR3 is made up of 13 amino acids. Germline-derived CDR1 and CDR2 are SGHDN and FVKESK.

This clonotype was seen a few times. The chain uses TRBV5-1 and TRBJ1-2, with D perhaps matching TRBD1 (5 bases). Trimming shortened V by 2 bases and J by 4 bases, and 9 bases separated the two germline ends. The germline V gene has CDR1 SGHRS and CDR2 YFSETQ. This CDR3 is 13 amino acids long. CDR3 region: CASSFRGGYGYTF. In nucleotides, the CDR3 is TGCGCCAGCAGCTTTAGGGGTGGCTATGGCTACACCTTC.

This clonotype appeared many times. The chain combines TRBV7-2 with TRBJ2-7; D gene uncertain. CDR3 length: 13 amino acids. The germline gives CDR1 SGHTA, CDR2 FQGNSA. The ends were cut back, 1 base at V and 0 bases at J, with 4 bases in the middle. The chain's CDR3 is CASSLGISYEQYF. For the CDR3, the DNA is TGTGCCAGCAGCTTAGGGATCTCCTACGAGCAGTACTTC. Combining the CDR3 with reference TRBV7-2 and TRBJ2-7 gives the whole variable domain GAGVSQSPSNKVTEKGKDVELRCDPISGHTALYWYRQSLGQGLEFLIYFQGNSAPDKSGLPSDRFSAERTGGSVSTLTIQRTQQEDSAVYLCASSLGISYEQYFGPGTRLTVT.

In this sample, this clonotype turned up many times. The CDR3 DNA is TGCAGTCGGGCGAGCTCCTACAATGAGCAGTTCTTC. Translation gives CSRASSYNEQFF. This chain joins TRBV20-1 and TRBJ2-1; D is undetermined. The CDR3 covers 12 residues. Per the germline V gene, CDR1 is DFQATT and CDR2 is SNEGSKA (reference sequence). Trimming removed 8 bases at V and 0 bases at J, with 8 bases between.

In regard to this clonotype: A much larger clone sits a single nucleotide away, making a read error possible. The CDR3 DNA is TGTGCCAGCAGCCTGAAGGTCGGGACAGGGAACACTGAAGCTTTCTTT. It encodes CASSLKVGTGNTEAFF. The chain links TRBV4-2 to TRBJ1-1; TRBD1 aligns across 8 bases. The CDR3 extends over 16 amino acids. Germline CDR1 LGHNA, CDR2 YNFKEQ. V trimming: 4 bases; J trimming: 1 base; junction bases outside the gene matches: 8.

Only a few counts were recorded for this clonotype. V is TRBV7-9 and J is TRBJ2-7; TRBD1 might be the D (5 bases). The CDR3 runs to 11 residues. Germline loops: CDR1 SEHNR, CDR2 FQNEAQ (reference sequence). Trimming left V 6 bases short and J 7 bases short, with 10 bases between. The CDR3 region has the DNA TGTGCCAGCAGAACTCGACAGGAGCAGTACTTC. As protein: CASRTRQEQYF.

This clonotype occurred a few times. This rearrangement joins TRBV6-5 to TRBJ2-2; D possibly corresponds to TRBD1 (5 bases). This CDR3 region has 16 residues. Germline CDR1 reads MNHEY; CDR2 reads SVGAGI. With 2 bases removed from V and 3 bases from J, the gap between germline ends came to 13 bases. The CDR3 loop is CASSYAKGLYTGELFF. The CDR3 coding sequence is TGTGCCAGCAGTTACGCGAAGGGGCTCTACACCGGGGAGCTGTTTTTT.

In its sample, this clonotype was seen many times. J is TRBJ2-7 and V is TRBV10-3, with D tentatively TRBD1 (6 bases). The CDR3 totals 13 residues. Between the trimmed V and J ends, which lost 3 bases and 1 base, there was a span of 7 bases. CDR1 and CDR2 (germline): ENHRY, SYGVKD. CDR3 protein: CAISETGSYEQYV. The CDR3 DNA reads TGTGCCATCAGTGAAACAGGGTCCTACGAGCAGTACGTC.

A few counts support this clonotype. This chain joins TRBV20-1 and TRBJ1-5, with a weak D call TRBD1 (6 bases). Trimming stripped 6 bases from V and 3 bases from J, with 12 bases between. The CDR3 covers 13 residues. CDR1 and CDR2 (germline): DFQATT, SNEGSKA (reference sequence). CDR3 residues: CSAVRGFNQPQHF. For the CDR3, the DNA is TGCAGTGCCGTCAGGGGTTTCAATCAGCCCCAGCATTTT.

This clonotype was seen a handful of times. The chain employs TRBV5-6 and TRBJ1-5, with D tentatively TRBD1 (5 bases). Deletions cut 4 bases from V and 5 bases from J, with 19 bases between. This CDR3 contains 16 residues. CDR1 and CDR2 (germline): SGHDT, YYEEEE. CDR3 DNA: TGTGCCAGCAGCCACTCCCAAGCGGCAGGGCATCAGCCCCAGCATTTT. This translates into CASSHSQAAGHQPQHF.

This clonotype was seen at least ten times. The V and J genes are TRBV24-1 and TRBJ2-1, with D possibly TRBD2 on 6 matching bases. The germline V gene encodes CDR1 KGHDR and CDR2 SFDVKD. The CDR3 sequence is 16 residues long. The V end was cut by 6 bases, the J end by 5 bases, with 19 bases between. In DNA form, the CDR3 reads TGTGCCACCAGTTTGGATGGGGCTAGCGTTAACAATGAGCAGTTCTTC. Its protein product is CATSLDGASVNNEQFF.